These T cell receptor beta chains were read from a single sample in a study of T cells in Graves' hyperthyroidism and ophthalmopathy. MiXCR was run by TCRdb on the multiplex PCR reads, yielding one entry per CDR3 protein. Of nearly 600,000 distinct CDR3 sequences detected, approximately 15% appear once; the ten largest clones hold almost 6%. The sequencing input was blood. Source of these receptors: a woman younger than 45 with Graves' hyperthyroidism that later progressed to Graves' ophthalmopathy. Both conserved end residues are part of each CDR3. Each record gives: clone size, V gene, D gene, J gene, CDR3 protein, CDR3 DNA. D genes are given only for firm matches. Clone size is not always given. Where it is, it says once, few, many or a class for expanded clones.

abundance: many; v_gene: TRBV27; d_gene: -; j_gene: TRBJ1-2; CDR3aa: CASSLSRSNGYTF; CDR3nt: TGTGCCAGCAGTTTATCGAGGTCGAATGGCTACACCTTC
abundance: many; v_gene: TRBV2; d_gene: -; j_gene: TRBJ2-1; CDR3aa: CASSEGSSYNEQFF; CDR3nt: TGTGCCAGCAGTGAGGGGAGTTCCTACAATGAGCAGTTCTTC
abundance: few; v_gene: TRBV20-1; d_gene: TRBD1; j_gene: TRBJ1-2; CDR3aa: CSATGQGRSGYTF; CDR3nt: TGCAGTGCAACCGGACAGGGGCGGAGCGGCTACACCTTC
abundance: -; v_gene: TRBV6-1; d_gene: TRBD2; j_gene: TRBJ2-1; CDR3aa: CASSDRSRGGEQFF; CDR3nt: TGTGCCAGCAGTGATAGGAGCCGCGGGGGTGAGCAGTTCTTC
abundance: many; v_gene: TRBV27; d_gene: -; j_gene: TRBJ1-3; CDR3aa: CASSFSGSSGNTIYF; CDR3nt: TGTGCCAGCAGTTTTTCGGGGAGCTCTGGAAACACCATATATTTT
abundance: few; v_gene: TRBV7-9; d_gene: -; j_gene: TRBJ1-1; CDR3aa: CASSLSNQPNTEAFF; CDR3nt: TGTGCCAGCAGCTTATCCAATCAACCTAACACTGAAGCTTTCTTT
abundance: few; v_gene: TRBV6-5; d_gene: -; j_gene: TRBJ1-1; CDR3aa: CASSYSGTLGTEAFF; CDR3nt: TGTGCCAGCAGTTACTCCGGGACTCTTGGGACTGAAGCTTTCTTT
abundance: -; v_gene: TRBV27; d_gene: TRBD2; j_gene: TRBJ2-1; CDR3aa: CASTTLSTGEASGSINEQFF; CDR3nt: TGTGCCAGCACCACTCTCTCGACAGGGGAGGCTAGCGGGAGTATCAATGAGCAGTTCTTC
abundance: -; v_gene: TRBV10-2; d_gene: -; j_gene: TRBJ2-1; CDR3aa: CASTGGNEQFF; CDR3nt: TGCGCCAGCACGGGCGGGAATGAGCAGTTCTTC
abundance: -; v_gene: TRBV12-3/TRBV12-4; d_gene: TRBD1; j_gene: TRBJ2-7; CDR3aa: CASRKPGQGYEQYF; CDR3nt: TGTGCCAGCAGAAAGCCGGGACAGGGGTACGAGCAGTACTTC
abundance: -; v_gene: TRBV6-2/TRBV6-3; d_gene: TRBD2; j_gene: TRBJ2-2; CDR3aa: CASSYSLAGEETGELFF; CDR3nt: TGTGCCAGCAGTTACTCACTAGCGGGAGAGGAGACCGGGGAGCTGTTTTTT
abundance: many; v_gene: TRBV29-1; d_gene: -; j_gene: TRBJ2-1; CDR3aa: CSARDILGPTRLNNEQFF; CDR3nt: TGCAGCGCCCGCGACATACTCGGCCCTACCAGGCTGAATAATGAGCAGTTCTTC
abundance: many; v_gene: TRBV12-3/TRBV12-4; d_gene: TRBD1; j_gene: TRBJ2-7; CDR3aa: CASRRSTGKPYEQYF; CDR3nt: TGTGCCAGCAGGAGATCGACAGGGAAACCCTACGAGCAGTACTTC
abundance: few; v_gene: TRBV24-1; d_gene: -; j_gene: TRBJ2-7; CDR3aa: CATSTYNEQYF; CDR3nt: TGTGCCACCTCCACCTACAATGAGCAGTACTTC
abundance: many; v_gene: TRBV28; d_gene: -; j_gene: TRBJ2-2; CDR3aa: CASSYIGELFF; CDR3nt: TGTGCCAGCAGTTATATCGGGGAGCTGTTTTTT
abundance: many; v_gene: TRBV10-3; d_gene: -; j_gene: TRBJ2-1; CDR3aa: CAIGYGSSYNEQFF; CDR3nt: TGTGCCATTGGCTACGGGAGTTCCTACAATGAGCAGTTCTTC